This T cell receptor beta chain was identified in a study of OX40 agonist ivuxolimab in advanced cancers. As for the study in general: Partial responses were achieved by three patients, of whom one had hepatocellular carcinoma and two had cutaneous melanoma.

Method: immunoSEQ multiplex PCR; TCRdb's copy keeps in-frame clones and lacks some. The sample has 55,000 to 90,000 clones, just over 85% seen once. With respect to this clone: Its antigen is unknown.

CDR3 length: 15 residues. Trimming at V came to 4 bases and at J to 4 bases, leaving 8 bases not matched to a gene. CDR1 is SGHRS and CDR2 is YFSETQ in the germline V gene. Findings and limits, study-wide: Antigens targeted by the expanded peripheral T cells were not determined.

The chain has TRBV5-1 and TRBJ1-5, with 7 bases that match TRBD1. Source: CD4+ or CD8+ T cells sorted from blood, taken in a trial of the OX40 agonist ivuxolimab. This clonotype originated in an adult with an advanced solid tumor such as melanoma, head and neck, liver or kidney cancer. The CDR3 nucleotides are TGCGCCAGCAGCCGCGGCGGGACAGCAAATCAGCCCCAGCATTTT. It codes for CASSRGGTANQPQHF.